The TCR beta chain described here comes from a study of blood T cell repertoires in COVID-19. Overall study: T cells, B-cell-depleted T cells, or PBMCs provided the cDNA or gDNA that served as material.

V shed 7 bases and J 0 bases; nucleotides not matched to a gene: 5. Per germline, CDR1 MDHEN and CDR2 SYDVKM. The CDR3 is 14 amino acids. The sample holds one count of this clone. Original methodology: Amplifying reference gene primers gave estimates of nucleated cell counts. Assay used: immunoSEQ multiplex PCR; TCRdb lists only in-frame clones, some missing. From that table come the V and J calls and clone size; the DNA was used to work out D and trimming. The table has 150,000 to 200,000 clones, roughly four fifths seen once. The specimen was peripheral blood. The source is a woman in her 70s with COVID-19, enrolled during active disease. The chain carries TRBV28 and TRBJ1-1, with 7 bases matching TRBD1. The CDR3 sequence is CASTLTGMNTEAFF. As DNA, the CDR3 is TGTGCCAGCACCTTGACAGGGATGAACACTGAAGCTTTCTTT.